A selection of T cell receptor beta chains follows, all from one sample in a study of blood T cell repertoires in COVID-19. Sequencing used immunoSEQ multiplex PCR; TCRdb keeps in-frame clones, though not all of them. The sample records roughly 150,000 clones, roughly four fifths being singletons. The sample taken for sequencing was peripheral blood. These receptors all come from a woman older than 75 with COVID-19, enrolled during active disease. CDR3s include the opening cysteine and the closing phenylalanine or tryptophan. The D gene is left open where the match is weak. Only part of the rows carry a size: once, few, many, or a class if the clone is expanded.

D,size,J,V,DNA,CDR3
TRBD1,-,TRBJ1-6,TRBV10-3,TGTGCCATCAGTGGGGACAGCTATAATTCACCCCTCCACTTT,CAISGDSYNSPLHF
TRBD1,-,TRBJ2-7,TRBV27,TGTGCCAGCAGACAGGGGTACTCCTACGAGCAGTACTTC,CASRQGYSYEQYF
-,few,TRBJ2-7,TRBV9,TGTGCCAGCAGCGTCCAAATCGGGGGGCCCTACGAGCAGTACTTC,CASSVQIGGPYEQYF
-,-,TRBJ1-1,TRBV2,TGTGCCGGGCTGGGCATGGTCTTGAACACTGAAGCTTTCTTT,CAGLGMVLNTEAFF
-,-,TRBJ2-3,TRBV10-1,TGCGCCAGCAGTGACAACCGCGGGGATACGCAGTATTTT,CASSDNRGDTQYF
TRBD2,-,TRBJ2-7,TRBV29-1,TGCAGCTACACAGCGGGAGTATACGAGCAGTACTTC,CSYTAGVYEQYF
-,-,TRBJ2-7,TRBV29-1,TGCAGCGTTGGGAGTTACGAGCAGTACTTC,CSVGSYEQYF
-,-,TRBJ1-6,TRBV14,TGTGCCAGCAGTCTTCAGGGAGGGCTCAGCCACTTT,CASSLQGGLSHF
TRBD1,-,TRBJ1-2,TRBV28,TGTGCCAGCAGTTTAGGGGACAGGGGACCCTATGGCTACACCTTC,CASSLGDRGPYGYTF
-,-,TRBJ2-2,TRBV4-2,TGTGCCAGCAGCCAAGAGCGGCCTGGCACCTTCACCGGGGAGCTGTTTTTT,CASSQERPGTFTGELFF
-,once,TRBJ2-7,TRBV19,TGTGCCAGTAGTAACGACATACTTGGAAACGAGCAGTACTTC,CASSNDILGNEQYF
-,-,TRBJ1-4,TRBV5-1,TGCGCCAGCAGCTGGCAGGGAAATGAAAAACTGTTTTTT,CASSWQGNEKLFF
-,once,TRBJ1-1,TRBV5-4,TGTGCCAGCAGGCCACAGGGCACTGAAGCTTTCTTT,CASRPQGTEAFF
-,-,TRBJ2-2,TRBV10-3,TGTGCCATCAAGAGTGGAGGACGGAACACCGGGGAGCTGTTTTTT,CAIKSGGRNTGELFF
-,few,TRBJ1-1,TRBV7-9,TGTGCCAGCAGCTTAGCGGCCCAAACTGAAGCTTTCTTT,CASSLAAQTEAFF
-,-,TRBJ2-1,TRBV5-4,TGTGCCAGCAGCTTGGATGTCGTCCGAGAGAATGAGCAGTTCTTC,CASSLDVVRENEQFF
TRBD2,-,TRBJ2-1,TRBV24-1,TGTGCCACCAGTGGTTCCCCCGGACTAGCGGGAGTATTCAATGAGCAGTTCTTC,CATSGSPGLAGVFNEQFF
-,-,TRBJ1-1,TRBV27,TGTGCCAGCTTCCGGGGGGGGTGGGACACTGAAGCTTTCTTT,CASFRGGWDTEAFF
TRBD1,-,TRBJ1-2,TRBV18,TGTGCCAGCTCACCGTCAAGGGGGCGCGTCTTAGGCTACACCTTC,CASSPSRGRVLGYTF
TRBD2,-,TRBJ2-5,TRBV2,TGTGCCAGCAGTGTGAGGCTAGCGGGACTCCAAGAGACCCAGTACTTC,CASSVRLAGLQETQYF
TRBD1,-,TRBJ2-1,TRBV12-3/TRBV12-4,TGTGCCAGCAGTTCCTACAGGGGGCATGAGCAGTTCTTC,CASSSYRGHEQFF
TRBD2,-,TRBJ2-1,TRBV5-1,TGCGCCAGCAGCCCGGGCCTAGCGGGAGGCCTCTCGGGTGAGCAGTTCTTC,CASSPGLAGGLSGEQFF
TRBD2,once,TRBJ2-1,TRBV5-8,TGTGCCAGCAGCTTGGCAAGGACTAGCGGGAGTTACCCCTCCTACAATGAGCAGTTCTTC,CASSLARTSGSYPSYNEQFF
TRBD2,-,TRBJ2-3,TRBV3-1/TRBV3-2,TGTGCCAGCAGCCAAGCGGGGACTAGCGGAGATACGCAGTATTTT,CASSQAGTSGDTQYF
TRBD2,-,TRBJ2-2,TRBV7-2,TGTGCCAGCAGCATATGGGGACTAGCGGGGGTGAACACCGGGGAGCTGTTTTTT,CASSIWGLAGVNTGELFF
-,few,TRBJ1-2,TRBV2,TGTGCCAGCAGGTACGGGGGATATGGCTACACCTTC,CASRYGGYGYTF